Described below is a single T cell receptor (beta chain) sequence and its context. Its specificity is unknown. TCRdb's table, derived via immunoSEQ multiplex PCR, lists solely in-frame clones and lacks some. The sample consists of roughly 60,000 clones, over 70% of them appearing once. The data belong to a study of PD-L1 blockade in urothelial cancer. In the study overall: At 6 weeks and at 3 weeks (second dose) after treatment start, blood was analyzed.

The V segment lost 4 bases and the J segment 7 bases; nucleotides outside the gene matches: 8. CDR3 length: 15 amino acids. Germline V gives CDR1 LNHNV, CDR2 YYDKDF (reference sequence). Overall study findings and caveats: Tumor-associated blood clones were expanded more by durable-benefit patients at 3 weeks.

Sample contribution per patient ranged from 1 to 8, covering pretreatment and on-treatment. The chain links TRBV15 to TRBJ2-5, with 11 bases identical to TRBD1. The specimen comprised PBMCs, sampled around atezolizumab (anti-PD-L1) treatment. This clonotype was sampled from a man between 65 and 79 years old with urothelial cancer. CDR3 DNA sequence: TGTGCCACCAGCACAGGGACAGGGGGGGTCTTGACCCAGTACTTC. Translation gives CATSTGTGGVLTQYF.